The TCR beta chain under discussion was sequenced for a study of identical twins. TCRdb ran MiXCR on the 5' RACE reads and lists one entry per CDR3 protein. The sample holds hundreds of thousands of distinct CDR3 sequences, roughly 18% seen once. All donors were healthy Caucasians. Germline CDR1 is KGHSH and CDR2 is LQKENI. Deletions cut 2 bases from V and 7 bases from J, with 9 bases between. This CDR3 has 12 amino acids. Only a few counts were recorded for this clonotype. This same sample was also taken into another study, of T cells expressing NK-cell markers.

The receptor's source is a woman younger than 35 in good health. The chain joins TRBV18 to TRBJ2-7; no clear D gene. The sample taken for sequencing was PBMCs. The CDR3 DNA reads TGTGCCAGCTCACCATTTCCGAGGGAGCAGTACTTC. It specifies CASSPFPREQYF.